This T cell receptor (beta chain) was profiled in a study of spatial heterogeneity in lung cancer. The CDR3 extends over 16 amino acids. CDR1 is SGHVS, CDR2 FNYEAQ, per germline. The V and J ends lost 1 base and 1 base respectively, with 13 bases between them. Study conclusions and caveats: Ubiquitous expanded tumor TCRs surfaced in blood more at resection than they did at follow-up.

Via MiXCR, TCRdb re-called the 5' RACE reads, giving one row per CDR3 protein. The table has approximately 11,000 distinct CDR3 sequences, 5.5% to 7% seen once. The time point denotes: sample taken at primary tumor resection. Regarding this clonotype: Its target is not known.

The clonotype comes from a male donor with early-stage non-small cell lung cancer. The starting material was PBMCs, obtained at surgery. The rearrangement uses TRBV7-6 and TRBJ1-1, with a tentative D call TRBD1 (5 bases). CDR3 nucleotide sequence: TGTGCCAGCAGCTTAGAAGGTGGCAGGGCGAACACTGAAGCTTTCTTT. It translates to CASSLEGGRANTEAFF.